This T cell receptor beta chain stems from a study of T-cell memory formation after mild COVID-19. Across the study: Most TCR clusters belonged to a single donor. Study results and limitations: Most CD4+ clones that shrank were in CM and EM, while CD8+ ones turned up in EMRA.

Trimming removed 2 bases at V and 4 bases at J, with 21 bases between. Germline-derived CDR1 and CDR2 are MNHNY and SVGAGI (reference sequence). The CDR3 contains 18 residues. 5'RACE primed at constant segments yielded TCR alpha and TCR beta cDNA libraries bearing sample barcodes and UMIs. TCRdb processed the 5' RACE reads anew with MiXCR; each CDR3 protein has one entry. The data show 250,000 to 300,000 distinct CDR3 sequences, with approximately 8% seen just once and less than 25% held by the top ten. The sample holds many counts of this clonotype. The antigen remains undetermined. Sample: PBMCs or a T cell subset sorted from them (not recorded which). The source is a man younger than 30 who had mild COVID-19 (a few samples of this study predate the infection). Cell type and time point are not known. V is TRBV6-6 and J is TRBJ2-1; D assignment may be TRBD1 or TRBD2 (5 bases each). The CDR3 here is CASSYGTESSPAYNEQFF. The CDR3 bases are TGTGCCAGCAGTTACGGGACGGAGAGTTCTCCTGCGTACAATGAGCAGTTCTTC.